This TCR beta chain stems from a study of Tregs in tolerant kidney transplant recipients (dated by TCRdb to about 2019). Regarding the research as a whole: The study applied TCRbeta sequencing to find donor-specific regulatory T cells before combined kidney and bone marrow transplantation and then followed those same cells after transplant.

As for this clone: This receptor's antigen is unknown. The sequence runs out 3 residues before the end of the CDR3; the remainder is reconstructed from the germline J gene.

What this sample's time point label stands for: 6 months after combined kidney and bone marrow transplant. Related donors were used in the transplants with nonmyeloablative bone marrow transplantation, and mixed chimerism was transient in the human trials. Unstimulated Tregs (CD4+CD25+CD127-), CD4+ non-Tregs (CD4+CD25-), CD4 and CD8 cells were FACS-sorted from thawed PBMCs. The patients were a few recipients of combined kidney and bone marrow transplants from the ITN036ST trial, and samples were available only from these trial subjects. Healthy control blood was processed to PBMCs with a Ficoll density gradient and then cryopreserved, whereas patient PBMCs were collected both before and after transplant. Genomic DNA was extracted from sorted cells with the QIAGEN DNeasy Blood and Tissue Kit for TCRbeta CDR3 sequencing. Through immunoSEQ, high-throughput TCRbeta CDR3 sequencing was done commercially, including PCR amplification with internal controls and bias correction. As for the authors' bioinformatics: Unique productive TCRbeta sequences were defined by CDR3 nucleotide sequence where primers matched, and otherwise by CDR3 amino acid sequence together with Vbeta and Jbeta genes. To correct sorting error, sequences shared between sorted populations at a frequency ratio of 2:1 or less were removed; the rest were assigned to the higher population. Sequences were defined as donor-reactive when expanded at least 5-fold in CFSE-low cells versus unstimulated cells and present at a frequency of at least 0.01% in CFSE-low cells. Repertoire divergence was quantified by Jensen-Shannon divergence using the top 100 TCRbeta sequences ranked by frequency. When a sample had multiple sequencing runs, each run was corrected for sorting error separately and the runs were then pooled. Drawn from immuneACCESS, this table holds only the in-frame rearrangements with V and J called that TCRdb kept. Clones are partly lost; checked studies trace under half to an unresolved V gene and leave the rest unexplained. That table supplies the V and J calls and clone size; D and trimming were determined from the DNA. The table for this sample shows approximately 13,000 clones. Clones ranked in the top ten supply 27% of the sample.

Beyond this particular receptor, the publication reports: Donor-specific Treg expansion exceeded global Treg expansion in tolerant patients, suggesting antigen-driven rather than nonspecific expansion. Because the PCR primers were changed over time for some patients, nucleotide-level comparison could not be performed across the samples from those patients. The study was limited by small patient numbers, and the findings need validation in larger populations and under other immunosuppression protocols. Biological reproducibility was not directly addressed, though technical replication error appeared minimal. Expanding Tregs with activated donor B cells appeared to identify the most biologically relevant and donor-specific TCRbeta repertoire.

V trim: 4 bases; J trim: 0 bases; unmatched bases: 9. From cysteine to phenylalanine, the CDR3 is 18 amino acids long. The 45 bases shown cover part of the CDR3, and their frame starts at base 1. The germline V gene gives CDR1 as SGHRS and CDR2 as YFSETQ. The sequence was collected from a human patient who received a combined kidney and bone marrow transplant. After a transplant, certain T cells may trace back to the graft donor. The sequences come from CD8+ T cells from blood (PBMCs), collected 6 months after the transplant. The V and J genes are TRBV5-1 and TRBJ2-3, with 12 bases matching TRBD2. For the CDR3, the sequence is CASSPRTSGESSTDTQYF. Partial CDR3 DNA: TGCGCCAGCAGCCCTCGGACTAGCGGGGAATCTAGCACAGATACG.